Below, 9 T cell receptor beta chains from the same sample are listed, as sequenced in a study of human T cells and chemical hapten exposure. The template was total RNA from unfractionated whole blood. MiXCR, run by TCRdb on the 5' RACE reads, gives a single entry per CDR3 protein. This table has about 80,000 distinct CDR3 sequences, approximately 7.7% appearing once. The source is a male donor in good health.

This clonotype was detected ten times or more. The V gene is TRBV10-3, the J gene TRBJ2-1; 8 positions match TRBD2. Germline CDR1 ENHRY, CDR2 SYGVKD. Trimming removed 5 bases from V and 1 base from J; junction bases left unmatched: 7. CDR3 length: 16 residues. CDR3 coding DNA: TGTGCCATCAGTACCCTCCGCGGGAGGTCCTACAATGAGCAGTTCTTC. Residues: CAISTLRGRSYNEQFF.

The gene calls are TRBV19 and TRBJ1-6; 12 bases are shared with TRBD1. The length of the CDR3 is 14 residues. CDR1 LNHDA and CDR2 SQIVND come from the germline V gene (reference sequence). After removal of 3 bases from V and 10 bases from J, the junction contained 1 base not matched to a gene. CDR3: CASSIGTGGSPLHF. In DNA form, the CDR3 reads TGTGCCAGTAGTATCGGGACAGGGGGCTCACCCCTCCACTTT.

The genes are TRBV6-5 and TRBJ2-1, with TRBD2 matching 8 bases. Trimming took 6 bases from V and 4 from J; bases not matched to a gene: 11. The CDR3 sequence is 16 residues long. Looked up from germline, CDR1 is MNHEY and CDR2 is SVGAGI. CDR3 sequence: CASRPLGAGGYNEQFF. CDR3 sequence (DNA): TGTGCCAGCAGACCCCTTGGCGCGGGAGGTTACAATGAGCAGTTCTTC.

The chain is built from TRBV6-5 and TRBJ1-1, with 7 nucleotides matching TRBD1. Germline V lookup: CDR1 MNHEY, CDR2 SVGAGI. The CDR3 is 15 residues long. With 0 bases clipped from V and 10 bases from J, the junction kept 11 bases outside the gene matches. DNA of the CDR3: TGTGCCAGCAGTTACTCGCGGGACAGCCTCAGAGGAGCTTTCTTT. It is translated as CASSYSRDSLRGAFF.

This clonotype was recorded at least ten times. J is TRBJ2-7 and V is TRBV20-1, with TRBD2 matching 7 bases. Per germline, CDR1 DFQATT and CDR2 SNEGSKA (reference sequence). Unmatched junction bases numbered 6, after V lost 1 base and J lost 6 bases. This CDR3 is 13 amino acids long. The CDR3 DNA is TGCAGTGCTAGAGGGCTAGCGGCGCTCGAGCAGTACTTC. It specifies CSARGLAALEQYF.

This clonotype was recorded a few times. The CDR3 DNA reads as TGTGCCAGCAGGCAGGGAGGAGGACTGTTTTTT. It translates to CASRQGGGLFF. This chain links TRBV12-3 or TRBV12-4 with TRBJ1-4; D is perhaps TRBD1 (5 bases). This CDR3 is built from 11 residues. V was pared by 6 bases and J by 13 bases, with 12 bases between.

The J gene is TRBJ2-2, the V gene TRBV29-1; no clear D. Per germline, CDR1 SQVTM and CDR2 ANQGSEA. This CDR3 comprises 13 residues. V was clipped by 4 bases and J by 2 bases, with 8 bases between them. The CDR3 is CSVVQSNTGELFF. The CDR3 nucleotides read TGCAGCGTTGTCCAGAGTAACACCGGGGAGCTGTTTTTT.

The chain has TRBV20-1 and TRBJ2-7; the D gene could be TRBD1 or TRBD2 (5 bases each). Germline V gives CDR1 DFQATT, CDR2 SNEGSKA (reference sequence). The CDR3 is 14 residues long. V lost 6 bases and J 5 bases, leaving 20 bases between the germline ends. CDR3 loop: CSAGVGSWLHEQYF. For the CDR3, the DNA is TGCAGTGCGGGGGTGGGGTCCTGGCTCCACGAGCAGTACTTC.

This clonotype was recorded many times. The CDR3 sequence: CAISSSGSMNTEAFF. CDR3 nucleotides: TGTGCCATCAGTTCTTCAGGGTCCATGAACACTGAAGCTTTCTTT. The rearrangement uses TRBV10-3 and TRBJ1-1, with D possibly TRBD1 on 5 matching bases. This CDR3 comprises 15 residues. V dropped 5 bases and J dropped 0 bases, with 13 bases sitting between them. The germline V gene encodes CDR1 ENHRY and CDR2 SYGVKD.